The 15 T cell receptor beta chains presented below share a single source sample, sequenced in a study of graft-versus-host responses after intestinal transplantation. Sequencing used immunoSEQ multiplex PCR; TCRdb keeps in-frame clones, though not all of them. The sample yields approximately 90,000 clones, roughly nine tenths seen once. Their cognate antigens are unknown. Sequences were derived from unstimulated CD4+ T cells sorted from spleen or lymph node cells, sampled before transplant. The receptors stem from a human donor who was the organ donor for an intestinal transplant.

This rearrangement joins TRBV5-1 to TRBJ2-2; a weak D match, TRBD1 (6 bases). Trimming left V 2 bases short and J 0 bases short, with 17 bases between. Per the germline V gene, CDR1 is SGHRS and CDR2 is YFSETQ. This CDR3 comprises 18 residues. The CDR3 sequence is CASSFRAGASTNTGELFF. Here the CDR3 DNA reads TGCGCCAGCAGCTTCCGAGCAGGGGCAAGCACGAACACCGGGGAGCTGTTTTTT.

V gene TRBV6-5 combines with J gene TRBJ2-3; D not certain. Germline loops: CDR1 MNHEY, CDR2 SVGAGI. Between the trimmed V and J ends, which lost 2 bases and 0 bases, there was a span of 6 bases. The length of the CDR3 is 14 residues. The CDR3 DNA sequence: TGTGCCAGCAGTTACGTGCAGAGCACAGATACGCAGTATTTT. It is translated as CASSYVQSTDTQYF.

The rearrangement links TRBV6-5 to TRBJ2-3; D is perhaps TRBD2 (5 bases). Germline values: CDR1 MNHEY, CDR2 SVGAGI. Trimming took off 6 bases at V and 1 base at J, with 11 bases between the two ends. The CDR3 totals 14 residues. CDR3 nucleotides: TGTGCCAGCAGACTATTCGGGGGCACAGATACGCAGTATTTT. This gives the protein CASRLFGGTDTQYF.

The rearrangement joins TRBV10-3 to TRBJ2-2, with 14 bases identical to TRBD2. Germline values: CDR1 ENHRY, CDR2 SYGVKD. V dropped 3 bases and J dropped 4; count of bases not matched to a gene: 4. The CDR3 contains 17 residues. The CDR3 coding sequence is TGTGCCATCAGTGACCGGGGACTAGCGGGAGTCACCGGGGAGCTGTTTTTT. It is translated as CAISDRGLAGVTGELFF.

V usage is TRBV28 and J usage is TRBJ1-1, with a weak D call TRBD1 (5 bases). Germline lookup yields CDR1 MDHEN and CDR2 SYDVKM. The germline V and J ends were trimmed by 0 bases and 4 bases, with 12 bases remaining between them. The CDR3 has 15 amino acids. CDR3 nucleotide sequence: TGTGCCAGCAGTTTATGGTTTCGTCAGGGCACTGAAGCTTTCTTT. Translation gives CASSLWFRQGTEAFF.

There are a few counts of this clone. This chain joins TRBV29-1 and TRBJ1-2; D unresolved. The V gene lost 7 bases and the J gene lost 3 bases, with 12 bases spanning the gap. CDR3 length equals 12 residues. From germline, CDR1 is SQVTM and CDR2 ANQGSEA. The CDR3 reads CSAASRDYGYTF. The CDR3 DNA reads as TGCAGCGCCGCCTCACGGGACTATGGCTACACCTTC.

This chain uses TRBV5-6 with TRBJ2-7; possibly TRBD2 for D (5 bases). The length of the CDR3 is 15 residues. Germline loops: CDR1 SGHDT, CDR2 YYEEEE. V dropped 6 bases and J dropped 2 bases, with 18 bases sitting between them. The DNA of the CDR3 is TGTGCCAGCACCCCGGAGCTAGCTCGCACCTACGAGCAGTACTTC. Amino acid sequence: CASTPELARTYEQYF.

The V gene is TRBV11-2, the J gene TRBJ2-3; the D gene is possibly TRBD1 (6 bases). The V end was cut by 4 bases, the J end by 6 bases, with 11 bases between. This CDR3 has 13 residues. Per germline, CDR1 SGHAT and CDR2 FQNNGV. The CDR3 reads CASSSPTGDTQYF. The CDR3 DNA reads as TGTGCCAGCAGCTCACCCACAGGGGATACGCAGTATTTT.

The V call is TRBV28, the J call TRBJ1-1, with D possibly matching TRBD1 (5 bases). Per germline, CDR1 MDHEN and CDR2 SYDVKM. Trimming removed 5 bases from V and 0 bases from J, with 10 bases in between. The CDR3 loop spans 14 amino acids. CDR3 DNA sequence: TGTGCCAGCAGTGAAGGGACTCTGAACACTGAAGCTTTCTTT. Translating gives CASSEGTLNTEAFF. Drawing the rest from reference TRBV28 and TRBJ1-1, the complete variable domain is DVKVTQSSRYLVKRTGEKVFLECVQDMDHENMFWYRQDPGLGLRLIYFSYDVKMKEKGDIPEGYSVSREKKERFSLILESASTNQTSMYLCASSEGTLNTEAFFGQGTRLTVV.

The chain uses TRBV5-1 and TRBJ2-5; TRBD2 matches 7 bases. The V segment lost 5 bases and the J segment 5 bases; nucleotides outside the gene matches: 12. The length of the CDR3 is 15 residues. Per the germline V gene, CDR1 is SGHRS and CDR2 is YFSETQ. The CDR3 loop is CASSTEGLGPETQYF. The CDR3 DNA sequence: TGCGCCAGCAGTACTGAAGGACTAGGCCCCGAGACCCAGTACTTC.

The genes are TRBV11-2 and TRBJ2-5, with 9 bases matching TRBD2. The end of the DNA fits TRBJ2-7 better, so the J call may be wrong. CDR3 length: 15 residues. Germline V gene lookup returns CDR1 SGHAT and CDR2 FQNNGV. The CDR3 spells CASSLEGTSLFEQYF. CDR3 in DNA: TGTGCCAGCAGCTTAGAGGGGACTAGCCTTTTCGAGCAGTACTTC.

The rearrangement joins TRBV18 to TRBJ2-7, with 7 bases lining up with TRBD2. The CDR3 sequence is 14 residues long. Per the germline V gene, CDR1 is KGHSH and CDR2 is LQKENI. V lost 6 bases, J lost 3 bases, and 8 bases stayed unmatched. The DNA of the CDR3 is TGTGCCAGCTCCCCCCCTAGCGGAAACTACGAGCAGTACTTC. It specifies CASSPPSGNYEQYF.

The chain carries TRBV11-1 and TRBJ2-7; 8 positions agree with TRBD1. The V and J ends lost 5 bases and 2 bases, in that order; junction bases with no gene match: 8. This CDR3 spans 15 amino acids. Germline V CDR1 and CDR2: SGHAT, FQDESV (reference sequence). CDR3 bases: TGTGCCAGCAGCCTCCAGGGGGCTACCCCCTACGAGCAGTACTTC. Its translation is CASSLQGATPYEQYF.

The chain recombines TRBV5-4 with TRBJ2-7; 7 bases are a match to TRBD2. This CDR3 spans 15 amino acids. CDR1 SGHNT and CDR2 YYREEE come from the germline V gene (reference sequence). Unmatched junction bases numbered 9, after V lost 0 bases and J lost 6 bases. CDR3 in amino acids: CASSLDLGGFSEQYF. The CDR3 bases are TGTGCCAGCAGCTTGGATCTGGGAGGGTTCTCCGAGCAGTACTTC.

This clone turned up a few times. The genes are TRBV5-6 and TRBJ1-1; a possible D gene is TRBD1 (5 bases). V gave up 4 bases and J gave up 4 bases, with 17 bases separating them. This CDR3 spans 15 amino acids. Looked up from germline, CDR1 is SGHDT and CDR2 is YYEEEE. The CDR3 sequence: CASSPRAGVGTEAFF. CDR3 DNA: TGTGCCAGCAGCCCCAGGGCGGGGGTGGGCACTGAAGCTTTCTTT.